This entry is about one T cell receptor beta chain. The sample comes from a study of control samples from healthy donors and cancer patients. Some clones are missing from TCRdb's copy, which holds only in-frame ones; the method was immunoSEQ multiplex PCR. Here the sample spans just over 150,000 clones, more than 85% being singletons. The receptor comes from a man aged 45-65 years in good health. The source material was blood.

In nucleotides, the CDR3 is TGTGCCAGCAGTTCTCAGGGGCGACAGCCCCAGCATTTT. Protein sequence: CASSSQGRQPQHF. This chain connects TRBV28 to TRBJ1-5; the D gene is possibly TRBD1 (6 bases). Germline CDR1 is MDHEN and CDR2 is SYDVKM. V was clipped by 4 bases and J by 7 bases, with 11 bases between them. The CDR3 covers 13 residues.